These T cell receptor beta chains were read from a single sample in a study of cytomegalovirus exposure and HLA in healthy donors. TCRdb's table, derived via immunoSEQ multiplex PCR, lists solely in-frame clones and lacks some. Among approximately 110,000 clones listed, about 81% were seen once. Sequencing used PBMCs. These receptors came from a woman in her 30s in good health and CMV-seronegative. Each CDR3 is given with its conserved first and last residue. Each record gives: D gene, clone size, V gene, J gene, CDR3 protein, CDR3 DNA. The D gene is left open where the match is weak. The size field is filled for only some rows; it gives once, few, many or a size class.

>NA|NA|TRBV5-1|TRBJ1-1
CASSLGRNTEAFF
TGCGCCAGCAGCTTGGGCAGAAACACTGAAGCTTTCTTT
>NA|NA|TRBV5-1|TRBJ1-5
CASSSLGQQPQHF
TGCGCCAGCAGCTCCCTTGGACAGCAGCCCCAGCATTTT
>TRBD2|NA|TRBV10-1|TRBJ2-1
CASSESSLAGAYNEQFF
TGCGCCAGCAGTGAGTCGTCTCTAGCGGGAGCCTACAATGAGCAGTTCTTC
>TRBD2|few|TRBV5-1|TRBJ2-5
CASSFGTSGGQETQYF
TGCGCCAGCAGCTTCGGGACTAGCGGGGGTCAAGAGACCCAGTACTTC
>TRBD2|NA|TRBV9|TRBJ2-1
CASSVGGAGGSYNEQFF
TGTGCCAGCAGCGTAGGTGGGGCGGGGGGCTCCTACAATGAGCAGTTCTTC
>TRBD2|NA|TRBV11-3|TRBJ2-7
CASSLPGGIYEQYF
TGTGCCAGCAGCTTACCGGGAGGGATCTACGAGCAGTACTTC
>TRBD1|NA|TRBV7-9|TRBJ2-7
CASTQGAFEQYF
TGTGCCAGCACTCAGGGGGCGTTTGAGCAGTACTTC
>TRBD2|NA|TRBV18|TRBJ2-3
CASSPPSSGGALDTQYF
TGTGCCAGCTCACCACCGTCCAGCGGGGGGGCCTTAGATACGCAGTATTTT
>NA|once|TRBV19|TRBJ1-4
CASTGGINEKLFF
TGTGCCAGTACCGGCGGGATTAATGAAAAACTGTTTTTT
>NA|few|TRBV5-6|TRBJ2-1
CASTRMSGINEQFF
TGTGCCAGCACCAGAATGTCAGGGATCAATGAGCAGTTCTTC
>NA|NA|TRBV6-5|TRBJ2-2
CASSPLGRAGELFF
TGTGCCAGCAGTCCCCTGGGCCGAGCCGGGGAGCTGTTTTTT
>NA|NA|TRBV7-7|TRBJ1-1
CASSPPPQGFLAEAFF
TGTGCTAGCAGCCCTCCCCCGCAGGGATTTCTCGCTGAAGCTTTCTTT
>TRBD2|NA|TRBV30|TRBJ2-5
CAWGTSGGKETQYF
TGTGCCTGGGGGACTAGCGGGGGAAAAGAGACCCAGTACTTC
>NA|NA|TRBV29-1|TRBJ1-3
CSPLGDSDSGNTIYF
TGCAGCCCCCTAGGGGACTCAGACTCTGGAAACACCATATATTTT
>NA|NA|TRBV2|TRBJ2-3
CASRVTRADTQYF
TGTGCCAGCAGGGTTACACGGGCAGATACGCAGTATTTT
>TRBD1|NA|TRBV6-5|TRBJ1-4
CASSLRGPTNEKLFF
TGTGCCAGCAGCTTAAGGGGGCCAACTAATGAAAAACTGTTTTTT
>TRBD2|once|TRBV11-3|TRBJ2-1
CASSLDRIGLAYNEQFF
TGTGCCAGCAGCTTAGATCGAATAGGACTAGCATACAATGAGCAGTTCTTC
>NA|once|TRBV5-1|TRBJ1-2
CASSLPTGTHDGYTF
TGCGCCAGCAGCTTACCAACAGGGACCCATGATGGCTACACCTTC
>NA|NA|TRBV7-9|TRBJ1-1
CASSPVLGRGNTEAFF
TGTGCCAGCAGCCCCGTTTTGGGCAGGGGGAACACTGAAGCTTTCTTT
>TRBD1|NA|TRBV7-8|TRBJ1-3
CASSLVDRGGNTIYF
TGTGCCAGCAGCTTAGTTGACAGGGGAGGAAACACCATATATTTT
>NA|NA|TRBV14|TRBJ2-1
CASSLADSYNEQFF
TGTGCCAGCAGCCTGGCGGACTCCTACAATGAGCAGTTCTTC
>TRBD2|NA|TRBV9|TRBJ2-3
CASNQGLAFGDTQYF
TGTGCCAGCAACCAAGGACTAGCGTTCGGTGATACGCAGTATTTT
>TRBD2|NA|TRBV11-3|TRBJ2-3
CASSSGLAGPYTDTQYF
TGTGCCAGCAGCTCGGGACTAGCGGGACCCTACACAGATACGCAGTATTTT
>TRBD2|NA|TRBV9|TRBJ2-2
CASGPSGPGELFF
TGTGCCAGCGGGCCTAGCGGTCCCGGGGAGCTGTTTTTT
>NA|NA|TRBV7-8|TRBJ2-1
CASSLEGGANYNEQFF
TGTGCCAGCAGCTTAGAAGGGGGGGCCAATTACAATGAGCAGTTCTTC
>NA|NA|TRBV18|TRBJ1-4
CASSPRSNEKLFF
TGTGCCAGCTCACCACGGAGTAATGAAAAACTGTTTTTT
>NA|NA|TRBV2|TRBJ1-1
CASSRRGGEAFF
TGTGCCAGCAGTAGACGGGGGGGGGAAGCTTTCTTT
>NA|NA|TRBV11-2|TRBJ2-1
CASSLFSGGQKTQFF
TGTGCCAGCAGCTTATTTAGTGGGGGACAAAAGACTCAGTTCTTC
>TRBD2|NA|TRBV4-1|TRBJ2-1
CASSHYASGLAGVNEQFF
TGCGCCAGCAGCCATTACGCGTCGGGACTAGCGGGAGTCAATGAGCAGTTCTTC
>NA|NA|TRBV5-1|TRBJ1-2
CASSLASGVSNYGYTF
TGCGCCAGCAGCTTGGCCAGCGGGGTTTCTAACTATGGCTACACCTTC
>NA|NA|TRBV6-5|TRBJ1-2
CASSPLYGYTF
TGTGCCAGCAGTCCCCTCTATGGCTACACCTTC
>TRBD1|NA|TRBV12-5|TRBJ2-7
CASGLAGTGDEQYF
TGTGCTAGTGGTTTGGCCGGGACAGGGGACGAGCAGTACTTC
>NA|NA|TRBV7-7|TRBJ2-1
CASSLGGAGNNEQFF
TGTGCTAGCAGCTTAGGAGGGGCGGGAAACAATGAGCAGTTCTTC
>TRBD2|once|TRBV9|TRBJ2-1
CASSKRDGEQFF
TGTGCCAGCAGCAAGCGGGACGGTGAGCAGTTCTTC
>TRBD1|NA|TRBV9|TRBJ1-2
CASRPSPGQAYGYTF
TGTGCCAGCAGGCCATCCCCGGGACAGGCCTATGGCTACACCTTC
>NA|NA|TRBV27|TRBJ2-7
CASSLSVGAPLYEQYF
TGTGCCAGCAGTTTATCGGTTGGGGCCCCCCTCTACGAGCAGTACTTC
>TRBD2|NA|TRBV4-2|TRBJ2-1
CASSQEGTSGGSYNEQFF
TGTGCCAGCAGCCAAGAGGGGACTAGCGGCGGCTCCTACAATGAGCAGTTCTTC
>NA|NA|TRBV6-1|TRBJ2-7
CASVRGTGVAYEQYF
TGTGCCAGCGTTCGGGGTACGGGAGTAGCCTACGAGCAGTACTTC
>NA|NA|TRBV27|TRBJ2-7
CASSYGASSYEQYF
TGTGCCAGCAGTTATGGGGCTTCATCCTACGAGCAGTACTTC
>NA|NA|TRBV9|TRBJ1-1
CASSQGQSTEAFF
TGTGCCAGCAGCCAAGGACAGAGCACTGAAGCTTTCTTT